This TCR beta chain is from a study of identical twins. Study-level findings and limits: Among out-of-frame alpha sequences shared by twins, low generation probability occurred in excess.

A remark on this clonotype: As yet, its antigen is unknown.

Via MiXCR, TCRdb re-called the 5' RACE reads, giving one row per CDR3 protein. This table has around 280,000 distinct CDR3 sequences, about 8.1% appearing once. V lost 4 bases and J 0 bases, leaving 9 bases between the germline ends. This CDR3 has 16 residues. Per the germline V gene, CDR1 is KGHDR and CDR2 is SFDVKD. The data also belong to a second study, concerning yellow fever vaccine responses in identical twins.

The receptor was derived from a woman between 18 and 29 years old in good health. J is TRBJ2-6 and V is TRBV24-1, with D tentatively TRBD1 (6 bases). Sequencing was performed on memory (CD45RO+) T cells sorted from blood. CDR3 loop: CATSDPGASGANVLTF. The CDR3 DNA reads TGTGCCACCAGTGACCCAGGGGCCTCTGGGGCCAACGTCCTGACTTTC.